This TCR beta chain was retrieved from a study of cytomegalovirus exposure and HLA in healthy donors. Study at large: The early release's HLA-typed donors yielded tens of millions of unique TCRs.

The PCR was carried out with 60 Vbeta primers and 13 Jbeta primers. Libraries were prepared by immunoSEQ multiplex PCR; TCRdb keeps only in-frame clonotypes and omits some of them. In the table there are under 90,000 clones, over 70% of which are singletons. CDR3 size: 17 residues. CDR1 SGHKS and CDR2 YYEKEE come from the germline V gene (reference sequence). V trimming: 0 bases; J trimming: 1 base; junction bases outside the gene matches: 4. The donors were healthy bone marrow donors. This clone is a singleton in its sample. Antigen unknown. Study-level results: The investigators catalogued some 150 TCR beta chains as cytomegalovirus-associated.

Specimen: PBMCs. This receptor was obtained from a woman in her 40s in good health and CMV-seronegative. The chain couples TRBV5-5 to TRBJ2-3; 11 positions match TRBD2. As DNA, the CDR3 is TGTGCCAGCAGCTTGGCCCCACTAGCGGGGGGCACAGATACGCAGTATTTT. Its translation is CASSLAPLAGGTDTQYF.